The 29 T cell receptor beta chains presented below share a single source sample, sequenced in a study of cytomegalovirus exposure and HLA in healthy donors. The PCR contained 60 Vbeta and 13 Jbeta primers. The method was immunoSEQ multiplex PCR; TCRdb's version includes in-frame clones alone and lacks a portion of them. The table shows 84,000 or so clones, with about 80% occurring only once. Sequencing input: PBMCs. These receptor sequences come from a male donor in good health and CMV-seronegative.

V usage is TRBV2 and J usage is TRBJ2-1; a weak D match, TRBD1 (6 bases). Trimming pared 4 bases from V and 0 bases from J, leaving 10 bases between. Germline loops: CDR1 SNHLY, CDR2 FYNNEI. The CDR3 is made up of 15 amino acids. The CDR3 coding sequence is TGTGCCAGCAGTGTTGACAGGAGCTCCTACAATGAGCAGTTCTTC. This sequence encodes CASSVDRSSYNEQFF.

J is TRBJ1-1 and V is TRBV29-1; D uncertain. The CDR3 has 13 amino acids. Germline CDR1 is SQVTM and CDR2 is ANQGSEA. The germline V and J ends were trimmed by 4 bases and 0 bases, with 9 bases remaining between them. CDR3 in amino acids: CSVAGGLNTEAFF. In DNA form, the CDR3 reads TGCAGCGTTGCAGGCGGGCTGAACACTGAAGCTTTCTTT.

The gene calls are TRBV5-4 and TRBJ1-1, with D perhaps TRBD1 (5 bases). The CDR3 consists of 15 residues. V was trimmed by 3 bases and J by 5 bases, leaving 17 bases between them. Germline V gene data show CDR1 as SGHNT and CDR2 as YYREEE (reference sequence). The CDR3 loop is CASSSTGKLGTEAFF. CDR3 coding DNA: TGTGCCAGCAGCTCCACAGGCAAACTTGGGACTGAAGCTTTCTTT.

Comments on this clone: The same CDR3 is also encoded by other DNA sequences in this sample. The chain joins TRBV11-2 to TRBJ1-4, with D maybe TRBD1 (6 bases). Germline loops: CDR1 SGHAT, CDR2 FQNNGV. The CDR3 is made up of 13 amino acids. The germline V and J ends were trimmed by 6 bases and 7 bases, with 12 bases remaining between them. In nucleotides, the CDR3 is TGTGCCAGCAGTTTGGGGGCGGCTGAAAAACTGTTTTTT. Protein: CASSLGAAEKLFF.

The rearrangement uses TRBV5-1 and TRBJ1-6; 8 nucleotides agree with TRBD1. The CDR3 totals 15 residues. Germline V gene lookup returns CDR1 SGHRS and CDR2 YFSETQ. J gave up 10 bases and V 6 bases, and 12 bases lay outside the gene matches. Here the CDR3 DNA reads TGCGCCAGCAAGGGTCAGGGGGCTGGGGACTCACCCCTCCACTTT. Its translation: CASKGQGAGDSPLHF.

Written as DNA, the CDR3 is TGCGCCAGCAGCCAATCAGGGGGTATCACAGATACGCAGTATTTT. It is translated as CASSQSGGITDTQYF. The rearrangement links TRBV4-3 to TRBJ2-3; 7 bases fit TRBD1. The ends lost 2 bases at V and 2 bases at J; junction bases unmatched: 4. CDR3 size: 15 residues. The germline CDR1 and CDR2 sequences are LGHNA and YSLEER.

The chain joins TRBV5-1 to TRBJ1-1; D might be TRBD1 (6 bases). Trimming shortened V by 3 bases and J by 1 base, and 10 bases separated the two germline ends. The CDR3 sequence is 14 residues long. CDR1 and CDR2 (germline): SGHRS, YFSETQ. CDR3 region: CASSSGTSNTEAFF. The CDR3 DNA reads as TGCGCCAGCAGCTCCGGGACATCGAACACTGAAGCTTTCTTT. Complete variable domain (other parts from reference TRBV5-1 and TRBJ1-1): KAGVTQTPRYLIKTRGQQVTLSCSPISGHRSVSWYQQTPGQGLQFLFEYFSETQRNKGNFPGRFSGRQFSNSRSEMNVSTLELGDSALYLCASSSGTSNTEAFFGQGTRLTVV.

The chain joins TRBV4-3 to TRBJ2-7; tentatively, D is TRBD1 (6 bases). Per the germline V gene, CDR1 is LGHNA and CDR2 is YSLEER. The V end lost 2 bases, the J end lost 0 bases, and 23 bases lay between the germline ends. This CDR3 region has 19 residues. The CDR3 loop is CASSQNRNKNRGFSYEQYF. CDR3 in DNA: TGCGCCAGCAGCCAAAACCGAAATAAAAATAGGGGGTTCTCCTACGAGCAGTACTTC.

The chain links TRBV5-1 to TRBJ1-5, with 7 bases lining up with TRBD1. CDR1 is SGHRS and CDR2 is YFSETQ in the germline V gene. This CDR3 region has 13 residues. V lost 1 base, J lost 8 bases, and 3 bases stayed unmatched. CDR3 in DNA: TGCGCCAGCAGCTTGCAGGGGGTTGAGCCCCAGCATTTT. Translating gives CASSLQGVEPQHF. Combining the CDR3 with reference TRBV5-1 and TRBJ1-5 gives the whole variable domain KAGVTQTPRYLIKTRGQQVTLSCSPISGHRSVSWYQQTPGQGLQFLFEYFSETQRNKGNFPGRFSGRQFSNSRSEMNVSTLELGDSALYLCASSLQGVEPQHFGDGTRLSIL.

CDR3 coding DNA: TGTGCCAGCAGCCCCCCGGGGACAACTAGAAGGGGTCAGCCCCAGCATTTT. Residues: CASSPPGTTRRGQPQHF. This chain links TRBV28 with TRBJ1-5, with D tentatively TRBD1 (6 bases). From germline, CDR1 is MDHEN and CDR2 SYDVKM. The ends were cut back, 6 bases at V and 6 bases at J, with 24 bases in the middle. CDR3 length: 17 residues. Combining the CDR3 with reference TRBV28 and TRBJ1-5 gives the whole variable domain DVKVTQSSRYLVKRTGEKVFLECVQDMDHENMFWYRQDPGLGLRLIYFSYDVKMKEKGDIPEGYSVSREKKERFSLILESASTNQTSMYLCASSPPGTTRRGQPQHFGDGTRLSIL.

V usage is TRBV7-2 and J usage is TRBJ2-5, with D uncertain. Germline V lookup: CDR1 SGHTA, CDR2 FQGNSA. The CDR3 is 13 amino acids. V lost 5 bases, J lost 5 bases, and 12 bases lay in between. For the CDR3, the DNA is TGTGCCAGCAGCCGTAGTGAGGCGGAGACCCAGTACTTC. Its translation: CASSRSEAETQYF.

V and J are TRBV10-2 and TRBJ1-5; TRBD1 matches 9 bases. With V trimmed by 4 bases and J by 3 bases, 4 bases remained unmatched. The germline V gene encodes CDR1 WSHSY and CDR2 SAAADI. The CDR3 length is 15 residues. The CDR3 sequence is CASSVTGGPNQPQHF. The CDR3 bases are TGCGCCAGCAGTGTAACAGGGGGCCCCAATCAGCCCCAGCATTTT.

J is TRBJ2-2 and V is TRBV5-1; 13 bases are a match to TRBD2. V lost 3 bases to trimming and J lost 0 bases; unmatched junction nucleotides: 8. This CDR3 is built from 19 residues. Germline assignment: CDR1 SGHRS and CDR2 YFSETQ. CDR3 region: CASSSLVTSGRPNTGELFF. The CDR3 nucleotides read TGCGCCAGCAGCTCACTTGTGACTAGCGGGAGGCCGAACACCGGGGAGCTGTTTTTT.

The CDR3 spells CASSLPVDRTFPYGYTF. CDR3 bases: TGTGCCAGCAGTTTACCCGTCGACAGAACGTTCCCCTATGGCTACACCTTC. The chain couples TRBV28 to TRBJ1-2, with a tentative D call TRBD1 (5 bases). Trimming shortened V by 2 bases and J by 4 bases, and 20 bases separated the two germline ends. CDR3 length: 17 residues. Germline V gene sequence: CDR1 MDHEN, CDR2 SYDVKM.

This chain links TRBV6-5 with TRBJ2-1, with D maybe TRBD2 (7 bases). Trimming shortened V by 2 bases and J by 8 bases, and 19 bases separated the two germline ends. This CDR3 has 16 residues. The germline CDR1 and CDR2 sequences are MNHEY and SVGAGI. In DNA form, the CDR3 reads TGTGCCAGCAGTTACCGGGCGGGGGCAGCAGGGCATGAGCAGTTCTTC. Amino acids: CASSYRAGAAGHEQFF.

The chain joins TRBV2 to TRBJ1-1, with D perhaps TRBD1 (5 bases). Trimming cost V 4 bases and J 1 base, with 10 bases left between them. Germline CDR1 and CDR2: SNHLY and FYNNEI. The CDR3 loop spans 14 amino acids. CDR3 coding DNA: TGTGCCAGCAGTGTTGTGGGGGGGAACACTGAAGCTTTCTTT. This codes for CASSVVGGNTEAFF.

The rearrangement links TRBV6-5 to TRBJ1-2, with D hard to call. The V and J ends lost 1 base and 4 bases respectively, with 10 bases between them. This CDR3 is 14 amino acids long. CDR1 and CDR2 from the germline V gene are MNHEY and SVGAGI. For the CDR3, the DNA is TGTGCCAGCAGTTACTACCGGGGTAGCTATGGCTACACCTTC. Encoded protein: CASSYYRGSYGYTF.

This chain links TRBV28 with TRBJ1-1; no definite D call. Germline CDR1 is MDHEN and CDR2 is SYDVKM. V dropped 5 bases and J dropped 0 bases, with 13 bases sitting between them. The CDR3 is 15 residues long. CDR3 in DNA: TGTGCCAGCAGTGGAGGAGTCTACATGAACACTGAAGCTTTCTTT. Protein product: CASSGGVYMNTEAFF.

This rearrangement joins TRBV5-1 to TRBJ1-5; tentatively, D is TRBD1 (6 bases). V was shortened by 2 bases and J by 4 bases, with 13 bases between the two germline ends. In germline, CDR1 is SGHRS, CDR2 YFSETQ. The CDR3 sequence is 15 residues long. This chain's CDR3 is CASSLTGLENQPQHF. The CDR3 coding sequence is TGCGCCAGCAGCTTAACAGGGTTAGAAAATCAGCCCCAGCATTTT.

The chain combines TRBV7-6 with TRBJ2-2; D gene ambiguous. This CDR3 region has 14 residues. Germline V gene sequence: CDR1 SGHVS, CDR2 FNYEAQ. The V end was cut by 6 bases, the J end by 7 bases, with 15 bases between. CDR3 DNA: TGTGCCAGCAGGCAGGCAGGAACGAGCGGGGAGCTGTTTTTT. Translation gives CASRQAGTSGELFF.

The rearrangement links TRBV28 to TRBJ1-6; TRBD1 is a possible D gene (5 bases). The CDR3 consists of 14 residues. Trimming removed 5 bases at V and 10 bases at J, with 15 bases between. The V gene's germline CDR1 is MDHEN and CDR2 SYDVKM. The CDR3 loop reads CASSKQGEGSPLHF. The CDR3 region has the DNA TGTGCCAGCAGTAAGCAGGGTGAAGGATCACCCCTCCACTTT.

The chain employs TRBV27 and TRBJ1-1; 7 bases line up with TRBD1. CDR3 length equals 15 residues. Germline CDR1 is MNHEY and CDR2 is SMNVEV (reference sequence). The J segment lost 0 bases and the V segment lost 5 bases, leaving 6 bases of the junction unmatched. The CDR3 DNA follows: TGTGCCAGCAGTCCCGGGACAGTAATGAACACTGAAGCTTTCTTT. This gives the protein CASSPGTVMNTEAFF.

CDR3 sequence (DNA): TGTGCCAGCAGCCCCAGGGAAGTGGACACTGAAGCTTTCTTT. Its protein product is CASSPREVDTEAFF. V and J are TRBV7-2 and TRBJ1-1, with D possibly matching TRBD1 (5 bases). Trimming stripped 5 bases from V and 3 bases from J, with 13 bases between. Germline V gene lookup returns CDR1 SGHTA and CDR2 FQGNSA. The CDR3 spans 14 residues.

The chain employs TRBV6-5 and TRBJ1-2, with 9 bases fitting TRBD1. Germline lookup yields CDR1 MNHEY and CDR2 SVGAGI. V was pared by 4 bases and J by 2 bases, with 2 bases of the junction left unmatched. The CDR3 runs 14 residues. The CDR3 protein is CASSWGTGNYGYTF. The CDR3 DNA reads as TGTGCCAGCAGTTGGGGGACAGGGAACTATGGCTACACCTTC.

The chain joins TRBV19 to TRBJ1-2, with D perhaps matching TRBD1 (5 bases). V was clipped by 2 bases and J by 6 bases, with 22 bases between them. This CDR3 has 17 amino acids. Germline V gives CDR1 LNHDA, CDR2 SQIVND (reference sequence). Here the CDR3 reads CASSIRRVIQGDNGYTF. As DNA, the CDR3 is TGTGCCAGTAGTATAAGGAGGGTAATACAAGGGGATAATGGCTACACCTTC.

The chain combines TRBV19 with TRBJ2-1, with TRBD1 matching over 12 bases. The CDR3 is made up of 14 amino acids. The ends lost 8 bases at V and 8 bases at J; junction bases unmatched: 7. The germline V gene encodes CDR1 LNHDA and CDR2 SQIVND (reference sequence). The CDR3 DNA reads TGTGCCAGTGGCGAGGGACAGGGGGCCGATGAGCAGTTCTTC. Translating it yields CASGEGQGADEQFF.

V gene TRBV5-1 combines with J gene TRBJ2-7; possibly TRBD1 for D (7 bases). Germline CDR1 SGHRS, CDR2 YFSETQ. The CDR3 has 15 residues. Trimming pared 0 bases from V and 4 bases from J, leaving 14 bases between. The CDR3 DNA sequence: TGCGCCAGCAGCTTGGAGCGGAGGGGGCTGTACGAGCAGTACTTC. It is translated as CASSLERRGLYEQYF. Complete variable domain (other parts from reference TRBV5-1 and TRBJ2-7): KAGVTQTPRYLIKTRGQQVTLSCSPISGHRSVSWYQQTPGQGLQFLFEYFSETQRNKGNFPGRFSGRQFSNSRSEMNVSTLELGDSALYLCASSLERRGLYEQYFGPGTRLTVT.

This clone was seen more than once but under ten times. J is TRBJ2-3 and V is TRBV11-2; a possible D gene is TRBD2 (6 bases). This CDR3 spans 13 amino acids. V lost 5 bases to trimming and J lost 2 bases, with 8 bases between them. Germline V lookup: CDR1 SGHAT, CDR2 FQNNGV. CDR3 DNA: TGTGCCAGCAGCCGGGGGATCACAGATACGCAGTATTTT. Amino acid sequence: CASSRGITDTQYF.

The chain combines TRBV5-8 with TRBJ1-1; D not resolved. The V and J ends lost 1 base and 2 bases respectively, with 12 bases between them. Germline CDR1 reads SGHTS; CDR2 reads YDEGEE. This CDR3 spans 15 amino acids. The CDR3 loop is CASSLFMGRNTEAFF. As DNA, the CDR3 is TGTGCCAGCAGCTTGTTCATGGGCAGAAACACTGAAGCTTTCTTT.